Shown below are 5 T cell receptor beta chains from a single sample sequenced in a study of T cells in women clearing cervical HPV infection. Measured with immunoSEQ multiplex PCR; TCRdb has only the in-frame clones, and not every one. This repertoire includes approximately 41,000 clones. The source material was blood buffy coat. The receptors shown here come from a woman aged 18-70 years with a cervical HPV16 infection that either progressed to CIN3+ or cleared (not recorded which).

Remarks on this clone: The read falls 3 residues short of the CDR3 end, and the missing part is taken from the germline J gene. This chain uses TRBV23-1 with TRBJ2-4; 8 bases map to TRBD1. TRBV23-1 is identified as an open reading frame with a role that is uncertain. The CDR3 contains 17 residues. With V trimmed by 5 bases and J by 1 base, 10 bases remained unmatched. Incomplete CDR3 DNA: TGCGCCAGCAGTAGGCCAGGGGGCGTGGGGGCCAAAAACATT. Amino acids: CASSRPGGVGAKNI. The whole CDR3 reads CASSRPGGVGAKNIQYF.

Notes on this clone: The read terminates 3 residues before the CDR3 end, so the remaining end is supplied by the germline J gene. This sequence joins TRBV11-2 and TRBJ1-6; a possible D gene is TRBD1 (5 bases). The germline V gene encodes CDR1 SGHAT and CDR2 FQNNGV. Trimming cost V 4 bases and J 10 bases, with 11 bases left between them. The CDR3 spans 13 residues. The CDR3 sequence: CASSSQEGSPLHF. Partial CDR3 DNA: TGTGCCAGCAGCTCCCAGGAGGGGTCACCC.

Worth noting for this clone: Read coverage stops 3 residues before the CDR3 terminus; the germline J gene supplies the remainder. The V gene is TRBV12-3 or TRBV12-4, the J gene TRBJ1-5; D call uncertain. The CDR3 is made up of 12 amino acids. CDR3 DNA (partial): TGTGCCAGCAGTTTAGCCGGCGGCCCC. Protein: CASSLAGGP. The entire CDR3 is CASSLAGGPQHF.

With regard to this clone: The read gets to within 3 residues of the CDR3 end, and the germline J gene fills in the rest. The chain employs TRBV20-1 and TRBJ2-3, with 9 bases lining up with TRBD2. This CDR3 region has 17 residues. V trimming: 0 bases; J trimming: 4 bases; junction bases outside the gene matches: 11. Germline V gives CDR1 DFQATT, CDR2 SNEGSKA (reference sequence). The DNA read from the CDR3 is TGCAGTGCTAGAGATGTCGGGCTAGCGGGGTTTTCAGATACG. Amino acids: CSARDVGLAGFSDT. The entire CDR3 protein is CSARDVGLAGFSDTQYF.

Remarks on this clone: The CDR3 end is not reached by the read, which stops 3 residues before it; the germline J gene fills it in. This chain connects TRBV19 to TRBJ2-3; tentative D call: TRBD2 (7 bases). Germline-derived CDR1 and CDR2 are LNHDA and SQIVND (reference sequence). The length of the CDR3 is 16 residues. The ends were cut back, 1 base at V and 1 base at J, with 12 bases in the middle. CDR3 DNA, as far as it was read: TGTGCCAGTAGTATAGTTGCGGGGGCGGGCACAGATACG. Translated: CASSIVAGAGTDT. The entire CDR3 protein reads CASSIVAGAGTDTQYF.